The source of this T cell receptor beta chain is a study of post-analysis software for immune sequencing data. Study as a whole: Recorded subtypes: relapsing-remitting, secondary progressive, progressive-relapsing; some patients unannotated.

Regarding the study as a whole: Significantly lower normalized Chao1 diversity was found in patients with multiple sclerosis relative to controls. With TRBV5-6, TRBV5-1 and TRBV20-1 included, 5 or 6 TRBV segments were more frequent in patients than in controls.

This clonotype was picked up a small number of times. What it recognizes is unknown. The TCR beta cDNA libraries contained unique molecular identifiers. MiXCR, applied by TCRdb to the PCR reads, yields one record per CDR3 protein. Counted here are about 680,000 distinct CDR3 sequences, around 60% occurring once; the ten biggest clones make up approximately 10%. The CDR3 sequence is 14 residues long. Germline V gene lookup returns CDR1 ENHRY and CDR2 SYGVKD. V gave up 6 bases and J gave up 0 bases; unmatched junction bases: 4. The TCR sequence derives from a girl aged 2-10 years with multiple sclerosis. The sample was blood. The V call is TRBV10-3, the J call TRBJ1-1; 7 nucleotides agree with TRBD1. DNA for the CDR3: TGTGCCATCAGCCCGCAGGGGGTGAACACTGAAGCTTTCTTT. Translated, it gives CAISPQGVNTEAFF.